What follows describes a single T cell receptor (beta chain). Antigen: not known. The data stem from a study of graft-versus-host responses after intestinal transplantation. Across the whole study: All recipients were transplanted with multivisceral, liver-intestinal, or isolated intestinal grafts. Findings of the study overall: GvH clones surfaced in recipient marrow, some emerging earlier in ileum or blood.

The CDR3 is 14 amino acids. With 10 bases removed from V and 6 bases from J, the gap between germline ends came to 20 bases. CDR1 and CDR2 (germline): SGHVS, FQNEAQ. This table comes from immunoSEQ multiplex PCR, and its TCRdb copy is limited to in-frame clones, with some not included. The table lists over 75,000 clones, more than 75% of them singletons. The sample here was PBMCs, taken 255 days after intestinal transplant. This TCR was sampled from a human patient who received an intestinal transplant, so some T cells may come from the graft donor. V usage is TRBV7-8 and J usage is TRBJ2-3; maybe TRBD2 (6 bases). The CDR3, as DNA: TGTGCCACTGGAGGTGTTAGCGGCCCCGATACGCAGTATTTT. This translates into CATGGVSGPDTQYF. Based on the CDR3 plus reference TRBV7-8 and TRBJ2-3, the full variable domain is GAGVSQSPRYKVAKRGQDVALRCDPISGHVSLFWYQQALGQGPEFLTYFQNEAQLDKSGLPSDRFFAERPEGSVSTLKIQRTQQEDSAVYLCATGGVSGPDTQYFGPGTRLTVL.